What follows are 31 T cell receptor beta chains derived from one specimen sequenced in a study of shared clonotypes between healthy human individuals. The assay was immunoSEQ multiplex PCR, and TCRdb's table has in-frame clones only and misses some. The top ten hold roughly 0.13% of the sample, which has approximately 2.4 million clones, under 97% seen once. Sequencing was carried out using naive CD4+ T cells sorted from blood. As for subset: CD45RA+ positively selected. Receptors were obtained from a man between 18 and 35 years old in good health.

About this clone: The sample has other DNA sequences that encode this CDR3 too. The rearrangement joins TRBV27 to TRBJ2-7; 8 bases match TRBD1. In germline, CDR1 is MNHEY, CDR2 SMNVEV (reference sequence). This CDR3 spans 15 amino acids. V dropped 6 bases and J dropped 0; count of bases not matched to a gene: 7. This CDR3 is CASSRGQGLSYEQYF. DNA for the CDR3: TGTGCCAGCAGCCGAGGACAGGGACTCTCCTACGAGCAGTACTTC.

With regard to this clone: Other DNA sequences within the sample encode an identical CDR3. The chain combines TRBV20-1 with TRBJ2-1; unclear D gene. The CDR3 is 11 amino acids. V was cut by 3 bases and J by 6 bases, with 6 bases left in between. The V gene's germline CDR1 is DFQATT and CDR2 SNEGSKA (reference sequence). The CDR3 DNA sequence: TGCAGTGCTAGGCCCGGCAATGAGCAGTTCTTC. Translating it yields CSARPGNEQFF.

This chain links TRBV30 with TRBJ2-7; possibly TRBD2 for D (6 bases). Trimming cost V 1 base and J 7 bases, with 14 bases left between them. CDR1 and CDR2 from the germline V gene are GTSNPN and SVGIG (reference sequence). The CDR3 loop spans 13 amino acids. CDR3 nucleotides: TGTGCCTGGAGTGGGAGCGGAGGGAGGGAGCAGTACTTC. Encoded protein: CAWSGSGGREQYF.

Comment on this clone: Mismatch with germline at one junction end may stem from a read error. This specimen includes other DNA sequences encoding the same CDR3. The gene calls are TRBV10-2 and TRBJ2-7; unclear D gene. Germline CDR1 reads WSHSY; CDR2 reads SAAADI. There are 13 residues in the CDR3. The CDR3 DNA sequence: TGCGCCAGCAGTGAGCAACTCTCCTACGAACAGTACTTC. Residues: CASSEQLSYEQYF.

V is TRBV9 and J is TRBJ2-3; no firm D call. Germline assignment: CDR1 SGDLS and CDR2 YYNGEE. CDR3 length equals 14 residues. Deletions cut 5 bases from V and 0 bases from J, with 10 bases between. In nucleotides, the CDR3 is TGTGCCAGCAGGTCAGGTGGTAGCACAGATACGCAGTATTTT. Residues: CASRSGGSTDTQYF.

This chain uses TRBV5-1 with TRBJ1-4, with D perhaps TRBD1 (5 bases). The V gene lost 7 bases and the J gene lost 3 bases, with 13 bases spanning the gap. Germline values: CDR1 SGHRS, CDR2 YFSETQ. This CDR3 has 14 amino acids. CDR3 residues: CASGPTASNEKLFF. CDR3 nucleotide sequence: TGCGCCAGCGGACCGACAGCCTCTAATGAAAAACTGTTTTTT. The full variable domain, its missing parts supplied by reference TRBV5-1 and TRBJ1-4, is KAGVTQTPRYLIKTRGQQVTLSCSPISGHRSVSWYQQTPGQGLQFLFEYFSETQRNKGNFPGRFSGRQFSNSRSEMNVSTLELGDSALYLCASGPTASNEKLFFGSGTQLSVL.

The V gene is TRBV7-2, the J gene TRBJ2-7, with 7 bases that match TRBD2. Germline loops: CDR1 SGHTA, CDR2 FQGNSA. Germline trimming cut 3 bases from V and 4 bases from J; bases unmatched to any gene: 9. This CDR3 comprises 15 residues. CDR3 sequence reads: CASSFLSSGLYEQYF. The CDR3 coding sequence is TGTGCCAGCAGCTTTCTGTCTAGCGGTCTATACGAGCAGTACTTC.

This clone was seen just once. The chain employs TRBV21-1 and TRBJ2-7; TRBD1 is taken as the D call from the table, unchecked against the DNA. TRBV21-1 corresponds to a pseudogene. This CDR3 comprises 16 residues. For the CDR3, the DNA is TGTGCCAGCAGCAAAACCAGGTGCGCAAACATCTACGAGCAGTACTTC. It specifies CASSKTRCANIYEQYF.

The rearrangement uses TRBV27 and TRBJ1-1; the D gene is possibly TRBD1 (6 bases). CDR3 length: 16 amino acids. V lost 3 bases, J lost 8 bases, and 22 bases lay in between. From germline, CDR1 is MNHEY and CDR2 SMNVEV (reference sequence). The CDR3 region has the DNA TGTGCCAGCAGTTTGTGGGGACAAGGCTTGAAAATGGAAGCTTTCTTT. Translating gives CASSLWGQGLKMEAFF.

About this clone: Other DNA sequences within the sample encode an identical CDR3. For the CDR3, the DNA is TGTGCCAGCAGCCCCGGGCCACGCTACGAGCAGTACTTC. It specifies CASSPGPRYEQYF. The rearrangement joins TRBV7-2 to TRBJ2-7; unclear D gene. Trimming cost V 5 bases and J 3 bases, with 11 bases left between them. The CDR3 spans 13 residues. The germline V gene has CDR1 SGHTA and CDR2 FQGNSA.

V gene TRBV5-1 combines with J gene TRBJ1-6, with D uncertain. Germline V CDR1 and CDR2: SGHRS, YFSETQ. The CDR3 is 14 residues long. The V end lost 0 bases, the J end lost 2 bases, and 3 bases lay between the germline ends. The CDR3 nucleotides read TGCGCCAGCAGCTTGGTAGCCTATAATTCACCCCTCCACTTT. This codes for CASSLVAYNSPLHF.

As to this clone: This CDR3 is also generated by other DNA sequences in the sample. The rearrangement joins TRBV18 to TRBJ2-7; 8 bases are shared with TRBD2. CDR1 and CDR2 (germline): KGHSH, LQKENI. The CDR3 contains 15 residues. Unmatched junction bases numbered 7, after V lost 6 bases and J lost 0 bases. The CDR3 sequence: CASSPASGSSYEQYF. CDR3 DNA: TGTGCCAGCTCCCCAGCTAGCGGGTCCTCCTACGAGCAGTACTTC.

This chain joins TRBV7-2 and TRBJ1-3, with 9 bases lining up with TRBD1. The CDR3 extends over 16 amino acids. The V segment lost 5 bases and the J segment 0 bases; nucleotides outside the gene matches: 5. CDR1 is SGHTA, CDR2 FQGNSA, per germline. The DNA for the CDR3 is TGTGCCAGCAGCCCCGGGACAGGGCGCTCTGGAAACACCATATATTTT. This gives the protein CASSPGTGRSGNTIYF.

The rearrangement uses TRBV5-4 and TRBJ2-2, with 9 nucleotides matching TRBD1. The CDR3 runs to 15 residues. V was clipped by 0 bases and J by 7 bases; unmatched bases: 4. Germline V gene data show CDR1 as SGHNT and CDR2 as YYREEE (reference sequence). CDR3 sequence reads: CASSLDRGLNGELFF. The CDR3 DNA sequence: TGTGCCAGCAGCTTGGACAGGGGGCTAAACGGGGAGCTGTTTTTT. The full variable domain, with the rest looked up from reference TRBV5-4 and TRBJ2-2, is ETGVTQSPTHLIKTRGQQVTLRCSSQSGHNTVSWYQQALGQGPQFIFQYYREEENGRGNFPPRFSGLQFPNYSSELNVNALELDDSALYLCASSLDRGLNGELFFGEGSRLTVL.

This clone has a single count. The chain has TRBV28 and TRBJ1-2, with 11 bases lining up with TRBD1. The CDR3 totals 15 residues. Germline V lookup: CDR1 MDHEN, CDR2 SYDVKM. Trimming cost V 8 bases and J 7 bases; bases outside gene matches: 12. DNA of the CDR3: TGTGCCAGCCATATCGAGGGGACAGGGGGTGGTGGCTACACCTTC. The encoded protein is CASHIEGTGGGGYTF.

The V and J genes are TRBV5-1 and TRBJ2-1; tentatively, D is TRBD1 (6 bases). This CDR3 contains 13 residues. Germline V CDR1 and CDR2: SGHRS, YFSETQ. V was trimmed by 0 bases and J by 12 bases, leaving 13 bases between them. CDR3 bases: TGCGCCAGCAGCTTGGAAGGGGGTTTAACGCAGTTCTTC. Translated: CASSLEGGLTQFF.

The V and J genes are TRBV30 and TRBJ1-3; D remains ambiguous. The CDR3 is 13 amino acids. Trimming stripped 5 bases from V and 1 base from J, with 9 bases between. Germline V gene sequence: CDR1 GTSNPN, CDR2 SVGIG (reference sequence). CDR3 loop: CAWDKGSGNTIYF. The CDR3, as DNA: TGTGCCTGGGACAAAGGGTCTGGAAACACCATATATTTT.

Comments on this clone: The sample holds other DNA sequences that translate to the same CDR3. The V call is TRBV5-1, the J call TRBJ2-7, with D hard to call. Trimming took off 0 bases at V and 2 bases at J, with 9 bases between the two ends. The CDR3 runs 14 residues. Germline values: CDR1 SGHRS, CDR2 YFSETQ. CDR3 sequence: CASSLASRPYEQYF. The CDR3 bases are TGCGCCAGCAGCTTGGCCTCCAGGCCCTACGAGCAGTACTTC.

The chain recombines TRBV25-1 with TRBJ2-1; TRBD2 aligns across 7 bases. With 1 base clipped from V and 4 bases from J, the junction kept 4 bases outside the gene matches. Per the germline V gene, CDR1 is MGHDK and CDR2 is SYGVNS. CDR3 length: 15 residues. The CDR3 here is CASSELASGYNEQFF. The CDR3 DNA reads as TGTGCCAGCAGTGAATTGGCTAGCGGTTACAATGAGCAGTTCTTC.

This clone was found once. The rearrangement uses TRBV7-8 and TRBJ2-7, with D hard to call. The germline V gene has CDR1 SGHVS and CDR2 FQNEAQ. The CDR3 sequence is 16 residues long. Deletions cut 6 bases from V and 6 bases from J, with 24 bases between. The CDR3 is CASSSTAATPNTEQYF. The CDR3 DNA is TGTGCCAGCAGTTCGACCGCCGCGACACCCAATACCGAGCAGTACTTC.

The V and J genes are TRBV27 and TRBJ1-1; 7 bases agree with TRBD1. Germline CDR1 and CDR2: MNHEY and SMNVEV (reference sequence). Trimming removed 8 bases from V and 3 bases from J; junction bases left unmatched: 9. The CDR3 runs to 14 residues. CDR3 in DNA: TGTGCCAGCGGCGCCGGGACAGCTTACACTGAAGCTTTCTTT. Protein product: CASGAGTAYTEAFF.

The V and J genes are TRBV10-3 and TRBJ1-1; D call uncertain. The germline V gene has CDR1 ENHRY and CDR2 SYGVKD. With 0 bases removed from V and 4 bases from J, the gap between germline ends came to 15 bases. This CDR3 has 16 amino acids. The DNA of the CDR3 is TGTGCCATCAGTGAGTCGATGGCGGGGTTGGGCACTGAAGCTTTCTTT. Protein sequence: CAISESMAGLGTEAFF.

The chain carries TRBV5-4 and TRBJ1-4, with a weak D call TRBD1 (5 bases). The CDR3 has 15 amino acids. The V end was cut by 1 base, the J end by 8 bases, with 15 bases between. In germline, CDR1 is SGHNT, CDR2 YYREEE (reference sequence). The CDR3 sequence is CASSLSGLGEEKLFF. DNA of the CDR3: TGTGCCAGCAGCTTGTCCGGGCTGGGGGAGGAAAAACTGTTTTTT.

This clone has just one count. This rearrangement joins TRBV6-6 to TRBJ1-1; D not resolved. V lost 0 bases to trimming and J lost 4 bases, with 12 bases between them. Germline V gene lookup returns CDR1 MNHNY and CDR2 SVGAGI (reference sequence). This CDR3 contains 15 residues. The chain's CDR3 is CASSYSKIEGTEAFF. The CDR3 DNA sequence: TGTGCCAGCAGTTACTCCAAGATAGAGGGCACTGAAGCTTTCTTT.

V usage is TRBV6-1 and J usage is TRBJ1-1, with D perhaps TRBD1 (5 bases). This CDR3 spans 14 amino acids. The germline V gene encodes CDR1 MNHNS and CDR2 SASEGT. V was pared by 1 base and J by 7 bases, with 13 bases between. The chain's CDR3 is CASSEVEGRSEAFF. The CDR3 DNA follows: TGTGCCAGCAGTGAAGTCGAGGGGCGAAGTGAAGCTTTCTTT.

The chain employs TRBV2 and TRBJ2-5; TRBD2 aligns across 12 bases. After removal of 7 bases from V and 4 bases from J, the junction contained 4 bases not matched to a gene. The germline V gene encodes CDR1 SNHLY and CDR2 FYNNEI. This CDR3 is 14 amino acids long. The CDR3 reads CASTLAGGGETQYF. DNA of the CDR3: TGTGCCAGCACCCTAGCGGGAGGGGGAGAGACCCAGTACTTC. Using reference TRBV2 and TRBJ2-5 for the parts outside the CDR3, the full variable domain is EPEVTQTPSHQVTQMGQEVILRCVPISNHLYFYWYRQILGQKVEFLVSFYNNEISEKSEIFDDQFSVERPDGSNFTLKIRSTKLEDSAMYFCASTLAGGGETQYFGPGTRLLVL.

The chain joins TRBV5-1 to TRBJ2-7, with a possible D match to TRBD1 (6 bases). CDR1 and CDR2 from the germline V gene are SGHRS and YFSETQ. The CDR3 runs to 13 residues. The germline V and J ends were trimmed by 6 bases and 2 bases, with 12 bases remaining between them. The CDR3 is CASTLGGTYEQYF. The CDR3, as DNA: TGCGCCAGCACCCTTGGGGGCACCTACGAGCAGTACTTC.

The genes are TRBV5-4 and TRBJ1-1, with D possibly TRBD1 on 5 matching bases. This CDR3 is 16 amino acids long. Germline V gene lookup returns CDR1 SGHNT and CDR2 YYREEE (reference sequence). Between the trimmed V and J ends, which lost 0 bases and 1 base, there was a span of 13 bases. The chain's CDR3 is CASSLAGDRWNTEAFF. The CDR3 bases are TGTGCCAGCAGCTTGGCGGGGGACCGCTGGAACACTGAAGCTTTCTTT. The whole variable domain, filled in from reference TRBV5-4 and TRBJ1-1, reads ETGVTQSPTHLIKTRGQQVTLRCSSQSGHNTVSWYQQALGQGPQFIFQYYREEENGRGNFPPRFSGLQFPNYSSELNVNALELDDSALYLCASSLAGDRWNTEAFFGQGTRLTVV.

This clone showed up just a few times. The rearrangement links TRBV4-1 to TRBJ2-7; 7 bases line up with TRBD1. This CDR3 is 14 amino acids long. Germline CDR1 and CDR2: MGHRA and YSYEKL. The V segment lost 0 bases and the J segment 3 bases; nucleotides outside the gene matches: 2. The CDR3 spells CASSQDNRGYEQYF. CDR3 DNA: TGCGCCAGCAGCCAAGATAACAGGGGCTACGAGCAGTACTTC.

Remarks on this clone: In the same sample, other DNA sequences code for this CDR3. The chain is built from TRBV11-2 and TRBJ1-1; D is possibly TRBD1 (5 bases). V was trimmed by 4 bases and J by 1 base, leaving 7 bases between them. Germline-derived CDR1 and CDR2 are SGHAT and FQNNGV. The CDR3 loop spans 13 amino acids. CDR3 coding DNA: TGTGCCAGCAGCTCTCAGGGGAACACTGAAGCTTTCTTT. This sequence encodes CASSSQGNTEAFF.

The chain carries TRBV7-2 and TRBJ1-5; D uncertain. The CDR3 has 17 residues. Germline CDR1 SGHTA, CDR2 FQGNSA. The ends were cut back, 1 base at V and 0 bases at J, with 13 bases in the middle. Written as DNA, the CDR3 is TGTGCCAGCAGCTTAGAGAGAGACTATTATAGCAATCAGCCCCAGCATTTT. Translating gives CASSLERDYYSNQPQHF.